The rows below give T cell receptor beta chains drawn from one sample of a study of Ad26.COV2.S vaccination and SARS-CoV-2 variants. The assay was immunoSEQ multiplex PCR, and TCRdb's table has in-frame clones only and misses some. Of about 350,000 clones in the sample, about 88% are singletons; the top ten hold approximately 5.9%. The material sequenced was peripheral blood, taken in a trial of Ad26.COV2.S vaccine versus placebo. These receptors all come from a person aged 18 to 65 who received the Ad26.COV2.S COVID-19 vaccine or a placebo. Each CDR3 is given with its conserved first and last residue. The order of the fields is J gene, D gene, clone size, V gene, CDR3 DNA, CDR3 protein. D genes are given only for firm matches. Rows give clone size only sometimes, using once, few, many, or a class for an expanded clone.

j_call: TRBJ1-3; d_call: .; clone_size: few; v_call: TRBV25-1; cdr3_nt: TGTGCCAGCAGTGAAATCTCTGGAAACACCATATATTTT; cdr3_aa: CASSEISGNTIYF
j_call: TRBJ2-7; d_call: .; clone_size: .; v_call: TRBV5-5; cdr3_nt: TGTGCCAGCAGCTTCACAGGGTTGTTATACGAGCAGTACTTC; cdr3_aa: CASSFTGLLYEQYF
j_call: TRBJ1-5; d_call: .; clone_size: .; v_call: TRBV2; cdr3_nt: TGTGCCAGCAGTGATGAGAGGGGGGCACAGCCCCAGCATTTT; cdr3_aa: CASSDERGAQPQHF
j_call: TRBJ1-4; d_call: .; clone_size: .; v_call: TRBV3-1/TRBV3-2; cdr3_nt: TGTGCCAGCAGCTCCGCTTGGGCTAATGAAAAACTGTTTTTT; cdr3_aa: CASSSAWANEKLFF
j_call: TRBJ2-1; d_call: TRBD2; clone_size: .; v_call: TRBV11-2; cdr3_nt: TGTGCCAGCAGCTTAGGGAGCGGGAGCGGGGCTGAGCAGTTCTTC; cdr3_aa: CASSLGSGSGAEQFF
j_call: TRBJ2-3; d_call: .; clone_size: .; v_call: TRBV18; cdr3_nt: TGTGCCAGCTCACCCCGGGATAGATTGAGCACAGATACGCAGTATTTT; cdr3_aa: CASSPRDRLSTDTQYF
j_call: TRBJ2-5; d_call: .; clone_size: .; v_call: TRBV7-3; cdr3_nt: TGTGCCAGCAGCTTGGGACGCAGTTCCCAAGAGACCCAGTACTTC; cdr3_aa: CASSLGRSSQETQYF
j_call: TRBJ2-7; d_call: .; clone_size: .; v_call: TRBV29-1; cdr3_nt: TGCAGCGTTGAACTGGGTTTTGGGACGTCCTACGAGCAGTACTTC; cdr3_aa: CSVELGFGTSYEQYF
j_call: TRBJ1-2; d_call: TRBD1; clone_size: .; v_call: TRBV7-9; cdr3_nt: TGTGCCAGCAGCTTAGCGACAGGGGGCATCTATGGCTACACCTTC; cdr3_aa: CASSLATGGIYGYTF
j_call: TRBJ2-2; d_call: TRBD1; clone_size: .; v_call: TRBV27; cdr3_nt: TGTGCCAGCAGTTTACGAACCGGGACAGGGAACACCGGGGAGCTGTTTTTT; cdr3_aa: CASSLRTGTGNTGELFF
j_call: TRBJ2-7; d_call: .; clone_size: .; v_call: TRBV6-5; cdr3_nt: TGTGCCAGCAGTCTTAAGGGAGGGGGGCTCGAGCAGTACTTC; cdr3_aa: CASSLKGGGLEQYF
j_call: TRBJ1-6; d_call: .; clone_size: .; v_call: TRBV4-3; cdr3_nt: TGCGCCAGCAGCCAAGGGGGGACATCTTATTCACCCCTCCACTTT; cdr3_aa: CASSQGGTSYSPLHF
j_call: TRBJ1-2; d_call: .; clone_size: .; v_call: TRBV9; cdr3_nt: TGTGCCAGCAGCGTAGGCGGTGGCGACTATGGCTACACCTTC; cdr3_aa: CASSVGGGDYGYTF
j_call: TRBJ1-1; d_call: TRBD1; clone_size: .; v_call: TRBV4-3; cdr3_nt: TGCGCCAGCAGCGAACGCTATGCAGGGGGCGAGGCGAACACTGAAGCTTTCTTT; cdr3_aa: CASSERYAGGEANTEAFF
j_call: TRBJ2-3; d_call: TRBD1; clone_size: .; v_call: TRBV7-2; cdr3_nt: TGTGCCAGCAGCTCAGACAGGGGGAGCACAGATACGCAGTATTTT; cdr3_aa: CASSSDRGSTDTQYF
j_call: TRBJ1-1; d_call: .; clone_size: .; v_call: TRBV7-9; cdr3_nt: TGTGCCAGCAGCTTATTCCGAGACCACACTGAAGCTTTCTTT; cdr3_aa: CASSLFRDHTEAFF
j_call: TRBJ1-4; d_call: .; clone_size: .; v_call: TRBV27; cdr3_nt: TGTGCCACAGGCCCAGGGCAGTCCGTTGAAAAACTGTTTTTT; cdr3_aa: CATGPGQSVEKLFF
j_call: TRBJ1-2; d_call: .; clone_size: .; v_call: TRBV28; cdr3_nt: TGTGCCAGCAGTTTGGGGAGGACGGGCTATGGCTACACCTTC; cdr3_aa: CASSLGRTGYGYTF
j_call: TRBJ1-2; d_call: .; clone_size: .; v_call: TRBV3-1/TRBV3-2; cdr3_nt: TGTGCCAGCAGCCAAGTTCTGGGCTACACCTTC; cdr3_aa: CASSQVLGYTF
j_call: TRBJ2-5; d_call: .; clone_size: once; v_call: TRBV6-6; cdr3_nt: TGTGCCAGCAGTTACTCGAGGCGGCCGCAAGAGACCCAGTACTTC; cdr3_aa: CASSYSRRPQETQYF
j_call: TRBJ2-7; d_call: .; clone_size: .; v_call: TRBV6-1; cdr3_nt: TGTGCCAGCAGTGAGCTAGGGTACGAGCAGTACTTC; cdr3_aa: CASSELGYEQYF
j_call: TRBJ1-2; d_call: .; clone_size: once; v_call: TRBV7-2; cdr3_nt: TGTGCCAGCAGCCCCGACAGCTCGAGGTATGGCTACACCTTC; cdr3_aa: CASSPDSSRYGYTF
j_call: TRBJ2-7; d_call: TRBD2; clone_size: .; v_call: TRBV5-5; cdr3_nt: TGTGCCAGCAGCCCCGGACTAGCGGTTACCTACGAGCAGTACTTC; cdr3_aa: CASSPGLAVTYEQYF
j_call: TRBJ2-1; d_call: TRBD1; clone_size: .; v_call: TRBV6-5; cdr3_nt: TGTGCCAGCAGAGTGATAGGGGGCGCGTACAATGAGCAGTTCTTC; cdr3_aa: CASRVIGGAYNEQFF
j_call: TRBJ2-2; d_call: TRBD1; clone_size: few; v_call: TRBV30; cdr3_nt: TGTGCCTGGAGTATAGGGGGCGCGTGGAACACCGGGGAGCTGTTTTTT; cdr3_aa: CAWSIGGAWNTGELFF
j_call: TRBJ2-7; d_call: .; clone_size: .; v_call: TRBV6-5; cdr3_nt: TGTGCCAGCAGTTACTCGGGGAAATCCTACGAGCAGTACTTC; cdr3_aa: CASSYSGKSYEQYF
j_call: TRBJ1-4; d_call: .; clone_size: .; v_call: TRBV12-3/TRBV12-4; cdr3_nt: TGTGCCAGCAGTTTAGGACAGATCGAAAAACTGTTTTTT; cdr3_aa: CASSLGQIEKLFF
j_call: TRBJ2-5; d_call: .; clone_size: .; v_call: TRBV5-1; cdr3_nt: TGCGCCAGCAGCTTGAATGATCAAGAGACCCAGTACTTC; cdr3_aa: CASSLNDQETQYF
j_call: TRBJ2-7; d_call: TRBD1; clone_size: .; v_call: TRBV9; cdr3_nt: TGTGCCAGCAGCAGCTGGGACAGGGGGAGCTCCTACGAGCAGTACTTC; cdr3_aa: CASSSWDRGSSYEQYF
j_call: TRBJ2-3; d_call: TRBD2; clone_size: once; v_call: TRBV28; cdr3_nt: TGTGCCAGCAGTTCTAGCGGGGAAGGAGATACGCAGTATTTT; cdr3_aa: CASSSSGEGDTQYF
j_call: TRBJ1-2; d_call: .; clone_size: .; v_call: TRBV19; cdr3_nt: TGTGCCAGTAGTATGCGGGTAGCTAACTATGGCTACACCTTC; cdr3_aa: CASSMRVANYGYTF
j_call: TRBJ2-7; d_call: .; clone_size: .; v_call: TRBV30; cdr3_nt: TGTGCCTGGAGGGACTCCTACGAGCAGTACTTC; cdr3_aa: CAWRDSYEQYF
j_call: TRBJ1-2; d_call: .; clone_size: .; v_call: TRBV2; cdr3_nt: TGTGCCAGCAGTGCTGACAGAAACTATGGCTACACCTTC; cdr3_aa: CASSADRNYGYTF
j_call: TRBJ2-3; d_call: .; clone_size: .; v_call: TRBV7-3; cdr3_nt: TGTGCCAGCAGCTTAATTGTCGCAGATACGCAGTATTTT; cdr3_aa: CASSLIVADTQYF
j_call: TRBJ2-1; d_call: TRBD1; clone_size: .; v_call: TRBV7-6; cdr3_nt: TGTGCCAGCAGCATCAGACAGGGGTTAGGTTACAATGAGCAGTTCTTC; cdr3_aa: CASSIRQGLGYNEQFF
j_call: TRBJ2-1; d_call: TRBD2; clone_size: .; v_call: TRBV6-5; cdr3_nt: TGTGCCAGCAGTTTACTCTATAGCGGGGGGGCTGATGAGCAGTTCTTC; cdr3_aa: CASSLLYSGGADEQFF
j_call: TRBJ2-3; d_call: .; clone_size: .; v_call: TRBV9; cdr3_nt: TGTGCCAGCAGCGTGGGTCCCACGGGTAGCACAGATACGCAGTATTTT; cdr3_aa: CASSVGPTGSTDTQYF
j_call: TRBJ1-2; d_call: .; clone_size: .; v_call: TRBV5-4; cdr3_nt: TGTGCCAGCAGCTTGGAAGTGGGTAACTATGGCTACACCTTC; cdr3_aa: CASSLEVGNYGYTF
j_call: TRBJ1-5; d_call: .; clone_size: .; v_call: TRBV6-5; cdr3_nt: TGTGCCAGCAGGGGCGGCAATCAGCCCCAGCATTTT; cdr3_aa: CASRGGNQPQHF
j_call: TRBJ2-2; d_call: TRBD1; clone_size: few; v_call: TRBV19; cdr3_nt: TGTGCCAGTAGTATAGGTCCGGGACAGGCTGCGAACACCGGGGAGCTGTTTTTT; cdr3_aa: CASSIGPGQAANTGELFF
j_call: TRBJ1-1; d_call: .; clone_size: .; v_call: TRBV12-3/TRBV12-4; cdr3_nt: TGTGCCAGCAGTAAGGACAGCACTGAAGCTTTCTTT; cdr3_aa: CASSKDSTEAFF
j_call: TRBJ1-1; d_call: .; clone_size: .; v_call: TRBV13; cdr3_nt: TGTGCCAGCAGCCAAATGAGAGGGGGCACTGAAGCTTTCTTT; cdr3_aa: CASSQMRGGTEAFF
j_call: TRBJ2-2; d_call: .; clone_size: .; v_call: TRBV7-2; cdr3_nt: TGTGCCAGCAGTACAACCGTGGGGCTATCAAACACCGGGGAGCTGTTTTTT; cdr3_aa: CASSTTVGLSNTGELFF
j_call: TRBJ1-1; d_call: TRBD1; clone_size: .; v_call: TRBV9; cdr3_nt: TGTGCCAGCAGCTCGAGTCCGGGACAGATGAACACTGAAGCTTTCTTT; cdr3_aa: CASSSSPGQMNTEAFF
j_call: TRBJ1-4; d_call: TRBD1; clone_size: .; v_call: TRBV7-9; cdr3_nt: TGTGCCAGCAGCTACGGACAGGGCCTAGCAAAACTGTTTTTT; cdr3_aa: CASSYGQGLAKLFF
j_call: TRBJ2-7; d_call: .; clone_size: .; v_call: TRBV6-5; cdr3_nt: TGTGCCACACAAAGGATACTCGGGTACGAGCAGTACTTC; cdr3_aa: CATQRILGYEQYF
j_call: TRBJ1-1; d_call: .; clone_size: .; v_call: TRBV19; cdr3_nt: TGTGCCAGTAGTATGACAGGAAGGTTGACTGAAGCTTTCTTT; cdr3_aa: CASSMTGRLTEAFF
j_call: TRBJ2-1; d_call: .; clone_size: .; v_call: TRBV2; cdr3_nt: TGTGCCAGCAGTCGGGGGGCCCGGTACAATGAGCAGTTCTTC; cdr3_aa: CASSRGARYNEQFF
j_call: TRBJ2-3; d_call: .; clone_size: once; v_call: TRBV7-9; cdr3_nt: TGTGCCAGCAGCTTAGACAGCGGCACAGATACGCAGTATTTT; cdr3_aa: CASSLDSGTDTQYF
j_call: TRBJ2-3; d_call: .; clone_size: .; v_call: TRBV28; cdr3_nt: TGTGCCAGCAGTTTGGCGGGGCGAAGCACAGATACGCAGTATTTT; cdr3_aa: CASSLAGRSTDTQYF
j_call: TRBJ2-2; d_call: TRBD1; clone_size: .; v_call: TRBV29-1; cdr3_nt: TGCAGCGCTAGGACAGGGGGGGCCGGGGAGCTGTTTTTT; cdr3_aa: CSARTGGAGELFF
j_call: TRBJ2-1; d_call: .; clone_size: .; v_call: TRBV9; cdr3_nt: TGTGCCAGCAGCGGGGGAACAGGAACCTACAATGAGCAGTTCTTC; cdr3_aa: CASSGGTGTYNEQFF
j_call: TRBJ1-5; d_call: .; clone_size: .; v_call: TRBV7-2; cdr3_nt: TGTGCCAGCAGCTTAGGAGGTTTTATTCAGCCCCAGCATTTT; cdr3_aa: CASSLGGFIQPQHF
j_call: TRBJ1-1; d_call: .; clone_size: .; v_call: TRBV6-5; cdr3_nt: TGTGCCAGCAGTTACACCTCAGAGGGCACTGAAGCTTTCTTT; cdr3_aa: CASSYTSEGTEAFF
j_call: TRBJ2-1; d_call: TRBD1; clone_size: .; v_call: TRBV7-3; cdr3_nt: TGTGCCAGCAGCCGACCAGCAAAAGAAGGACAGGGCCCCTACAATGAGCAGTTCTTC; cdr3_aa: CASSRPAKEGQGPYNEQFF
j_call: TRBJ2-2; d_call: .; clone_size: once; v_call: TRBV29-1; cdr3_nt: TGCAGCGTTGGTGAGGGGACCTCCACCGGGGAGCTGTTTTTT; cdr3_aa: CSVGEGTSTGELFF
j_call: TRBJ1-6; d_call: .; clone_size: .; v_call: TRBV2; cdr3_nt: TGTGCCAGCAGCGAGAACGGCTATTCACCCCTCCACTTT; cdr3_aa: CASSENGYSPLHF
j_call: TRBJ1-5; d_call: .; clone_size: many; v_call: TRBV11-1; cdr3_nt: TGTGCCAGCAGCTTAAATAATGATCAGCCCCAGCATTTT; cdr3_aa: CASSLNNDQPQHF